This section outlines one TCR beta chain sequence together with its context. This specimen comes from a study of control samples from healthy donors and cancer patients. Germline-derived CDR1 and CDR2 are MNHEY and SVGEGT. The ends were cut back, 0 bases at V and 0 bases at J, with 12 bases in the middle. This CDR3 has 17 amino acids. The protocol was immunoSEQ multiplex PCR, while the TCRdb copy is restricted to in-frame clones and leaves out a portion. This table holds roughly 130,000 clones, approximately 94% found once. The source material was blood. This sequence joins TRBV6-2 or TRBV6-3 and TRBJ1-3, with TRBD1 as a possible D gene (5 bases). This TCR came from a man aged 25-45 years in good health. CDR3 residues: CASSYSPGRGSGNTIYF. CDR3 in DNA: TGTGCCAGCAGTTACTCGCCGGGACGTGGCTCTGGAAACACCATATATTTT.